Below, 31 T cell receptor beta chains from the same sample are listed, as sequenced in a study of CXCR3-negative and CXCR3-positive naive CD8 T cells. General study findings and limits: CXCR3-positive naive cells carried more hydrophobic TRB CDR3s than CXCR3-negative naive cells did.

The study made its TRB cDNA libraries by 5' RACE, adding UMI labels. Each CDR3 protein gets one entry in TCRdb, which reprocessed the 5' RACE reads and gives no DNA. This sample's table has about 89,000 distinct CDR3 sequences. Antigen specificity for these receptors is unknown. Specimen: naive CXCR3+ CD8+ T cells from blood. The subset was: CD45RO-CCR7+CD27+CD95- naive CD8+ T cells expressing CXCR3 (TNR3+). These receptor sequences come from a human donor in good health. Some clones in this sample may be carry-over from other donors' samples.

The chain carries TRBV7-9 and TRBJ1-2. This CDR3 comprises 12 residues. Germline CDR1 reads SEHNR; CDR2 reads FQNEAQ (reference sequence). The CDR3 sequence is CASSQENYGYTF.

The chain joins TRBV7-3 to TRBJ2-7. CDR1 and CDR2 from the germline V gene are SGHTA and FQGTGA. The CDR3 contains 14 residues. Here the CDR3 reads CASSPDGVSYEQYF.

The V call is TRBV4-1, the J call TRBJ1-6. The CDR3 sequence is 17 residues long. Germline V CDR1 and CDR2: MGHRA, YSYEKL. The CDR3 reads CASSQEGSAGDNSPLHF.

The rearrangement uses TRBV28 and TRBJ1-6. The CDR3 extends over 18 amino acids. Per the germline V gene, CDR1 is MDHEN and CDR2 is SYDVKM. This chain's CDR3 is CASSLTGTGERLNSPLHF.

Here the CDR3 reads CASSYSDRPHEQYF. This chain connects TRBV6-5 to TRBJ2-7; no DNA is available, so the TRBD1 call from TCRdb remains unchecked. The CDR3 consists of 14 residues. Germline CDR1 and CDR2: MNHEY and SVGAGI.

The V call is TRBV12-3 or TRBV12-4, the J call TRBJ2-3. The CDR3 loop spans 17 amino acids. Here the CDR3 reads CASSPHRRLDKTDTQYF.

The CDR3 region is CAISEESYSYEQYF. V gene TRBV10-3 combines with J gene TRBJ2-7. In germline, CDR1 is ENHRY, CDR2 SYGVKD. This CDR3 has 14 amino acids.

The chain's CDR3 is CASSISIPTEAFF. The chain joins TRBV19 to TRBJ1-1. Germline V gene sequence: CDR1 LNHDA, CDR2 SQIVND (reference sequence). This CDR3 has 13 amino acids. The whole variable domain, remainder taken from reference TRBV19 and TRBJ1-1, is DGGITQSPKYLFRKEGQNVTLSCEQNLNHDAMYWYRQDPGQGLRLIYYSQIVNDFQKGDIAEGYSVSREKKESFPLTVTSAQKNPTAFYLCASSISIPTEAFFGQGTRLTVV.

The genes are TRBV7-3 and TRBJ2-5; TCRdb outputs TRBD2, but without DNA this stays unchecked. The V gene's germline CDR1 is SGHTA and CDR2 FQGTGA. This CDR3 is 16 amino acids long. The CDR3 region is CASSLILLAGSGTQYF.

The chain carries TRBV7-7 and TRBJ2-7; the TRBD1 assignment by TCRdb is unverifiable without DNA. Germline values: CDR1 SSHAT, CDR2 FNYEAQ (reference sequence). This CDR3 comprises 13 residues. CDR3: CASRAQDSYEQYF.

V usage is TRBV7-9 and J usage is TRBJ2-5. The CDR3 extends over 12 amino acids. CDR1 SEHNR and CDR2 FQNEAQ come from the germline V gene (reference sequence). The CDR3 loop is CASSFQLETQYF.

The genes are TRBV10-3 and TRBJ2-2; TCRdb outputs TRBD2, but without DNA this stays unchecked. CDR1 is ENHRY, CDR2 SYGVKD, per germline. The CDR3 consists of 15 residues. The CDR3 sequence is CAISEALAGTGELFF.

The V call is TRBV13, the J call TRBJ2-7; TCRdb indicates TRBD1, and absent DNA this call remains unverified. Looked up from germline, CDR1 is PRHDT and CDR2 is FYEKMQ (reference sequence). This CDR3 has 16 residues. CDR3 loop: CASSLVGGRKPYEQYF.

The rearrangement joins TRBV5-1 to TRBJ2-7; the TRBD1 assignment by TCRdb is unverifiable without DNA. The CDR3 covers 14 residues. Germline V gene sequence: CDR1 SGHRS, CDR2 YFSETQ. The CDR3 protein is CASSSGHLNYEQYF.

The genes are TRBV6-5 and TRBJ2-7. There are 13 residues in the CDR3. The V gene's germline CDR1 is MNHEY and CDR2 SVGAGI. The CDR3 sequence: CASSYFKASEQYF.

The chain carries TRBV2 and TRBJ2-1. The CDR3 consists of 11 residues. Per germline, CDR1 SNHLY and CDR2 FYNNEI. CDR3 in amino acids: CASSEGYEQFF.

CDR3 residues: CASSLEGRPRRGGFEQYF. The chain has TRBV5-1 and TRBJ2-7; the TCRdb D gene call, TRBD1, has no DNA to confirm it. The CDR3 is 18 amino acids. Germline loops: CDR1 SGHRS, CDR2 YFSETQ.

The chain recombines TRBV6-5 with TRBJ2-3; the D call from TCRdb, TRBD2, cannot be confirmed without DNA. The CDR3 covers 15 residues. The germline gives CDR1 MNHEY, CDR2 SVGAGI. CDR3 sequence reads: CASSPSGGATDTQYF.

The chain joins TRBV20-1 to TRBJ2-7; TCRdb names TRBD1, which stays unverified in the absence of DNA. The length of the CDR3 is 16 residues. Germline assignment: CDR1 DFQATT and CDR2 SNEGSKA (reference sequence). The CDR3 sequence is CSGRSPSAAFSYEQYF.

V and J are TRBV9 and TRBJ1-2; TCRdb gives TRBD1 as the D gene, but with no DNA this cannot be confirmed. The CDR3 has 12 amino acids. CDR1 is SGDLS, CDR2 YYNGEE, per germline. This CDR3 reads CASSQTGGGYTF.

The genes are TRBV7-9 and TRBJ2-3; absent DNA, TCRdb's TRBD1 call cannot be checked. This CDR3 comprises 14 residues. Germline V gene data show CDR1 as SEHNR and CDR2 as FQNEAQ (reference sequence). The CDR3 loop reads CATDRPAPRDTQYF.

This chain joins TRBV21-1 and TRBJ2-1; no DNA is available, so the TRBD2 call from TCRdb remains unchecked. TRBV21-1 is recorded as a pseudogene. There are 17 residues in the CDR3. CDR3 amino acids: CASSKRGSGRAENEQFF.

The chain uses TRBV12-3 or TRBV12-4 and TRBJ1-4. CDR3 length: 16 residues. CDR3 in amino acids: CASSPHRTGNNEKLFF.

The genes are TRBV28 and TRBJ2-3; without DNA, the TCRdb call of TRBD2 cannot be checked. Per the germline V gene, CDR1 is MDHEN and CDR2 is SYDVKM. The CDR3 totals 14 residues. CDR3 sequence reads: CASSWDSSTDTQYF.

The chain combines TRBV9 with TRBJ2-7; TCRdb's D call of TRBD1 is untestable without DNA. Looked up from germline, CDR1 is SGDLS and CDR2 is YYNGEE. The CDR3 has 12 amino acids. This CDR3 is CASSVGTSEQYF.

The chain joins TRBV6-5 to TRBJ2-3. CDR3 length: 13 amino acids. Germline CDR1 MNHEY, CDR2 SVGAGI. The CDR3 protein is CASSYSKTDTQYF.

This rearrangement joins TRBV12-3 or TRBV12-4 to TRBJ2-7; TCRdb proposes TRBD1, but this gene call is untestable without DNA. The CDR3 runs to 13 residues. This CDR3 reads CASTAARGDEQYF.

This chain connects TRBV7-3 to TRBJ1-2; the D call of TRBD1 rests on TCRdb alone, since no DNA is present to check it. Germline CDR1 is SGHTA and CDR2 is FQGTGA. The CDR3 is made up of 16 amino acids. CDR3 in amino acids: CASSLTGAPTNYGYTF.

The V and J genes are TRBV7-5 and TRBJ2-2; the D gene TCRdb calls, TRBD1, cannot be checked with no DNA. TRBV7-5 is noted as a pseudogene. CDR3 length equals 17 residues. CDR3 sequence reads: CISVSEVDRGSTGELFF.

The chain combines TRBV4-2 with TRBJ2-7. The CDR3 extends over 15 amino acids. In germline, CDR1 is LGHNA, CDR2 YNFKEQ. CDR3 amino acids: CASSRRAGATYEQYF.

The genes are TRBV29-1 and TRBJ2-1; there is no DNA to check the TCRdb D call of TRBD1. This CDR3 spans 13 amino acids. Germline V gene lookup returns CDR1 SQVTM and CDR2 ANQGSEA. CDR3 amino acids: CSVEEGAGNEQFF.